These T cell receptor beta chains were read from a single sample in a study of identical twins. TCRdb fed the 5' RACE reads into MiXCR, producing one record per CDR3 protein. The sample lists about 340,000 distinct CDR3 sequences, approximately 13% seen once, with more than 6% in the top ten. The same data also went into a second study, on yellow fever vaccine responses in identical twins.

The sample consisted of CD8+ T cells sorted from blood. These receptors all stem from a woman aged 18-29 years in good health. Each CDR3 is given with its conserved first and last residue. The D gene is left open where the match is weak. Not all rows give a size; the values are once, few, many and, for expanded clones, a class.

clone_size d_call j_call v_call cdr3_nt cdr3_aa
. . TRBJ2-5 TRBV20-1 TGCAGTGCTAGGTGGGCGTACCAAGAGACCCAGTACTTC CSARWAYQETQYF
few . TRBJ2-5 TRBV29-1 TGCAGCGTTGAACCGATGTACCAAGAGACCCAGTACTTC CSVEPMYQETQYF
few . TRBJ2-1 TRBV15 TGTGCCACCAGCAGAGCCAGGGGAGGCGGCAATGAGCAGTTCTTC CATSRARGGGNEQFF
. . TRBJ2-5 TRBV5-1 TGCGCCAGCAGCGAGACGCCGGCCCCCGCAGAGACCCAGTACTTC CASSETPAPAETQYF
. . TRBJ1-5 TRBV3-1 TGTGCCAGCAGCAGGGGATCGGAGCCCCAGCATTTT CASSRGSEPQHF
few . TRBJ2-3 TRBV6-2/TRBV6-3 TGTGCCAGCAGTTACAAGGTCCAGGGAAAAGATACGCAGTATTTT CASSYKVQGKDTQYF
many TRBD2 TRBJ2-2 TRBV4-1 TGCGCCAGCAGCCAACCTCCGGGACTAGCGGGAGGGCCGGTCGGGGAGCTGTTTTTT CASSQPPGLAGGPVGELFF
. . TRBJ2-1 TRBV28 TGTGCCAGCAGTTTATGGGCGCTGCGGGATAGCTCCTACAATGAGCAGTTCTTC CASSLWALRDSSYNEQFF
. TRBD2 TRBJ2-7 TRBV4-2 TGTGCCAGCAGCCAAGAGTTACTAGCGGGAGCCTACGAGCAGTACTTC CASSQELLAGAYEQYF
few TRBD1 TRBJ2-6 TRBV12-3/TRBV12-4 TGTGCCAGCAGTTTCGGTACGGGGACAGGGAGATTCTCTGGGGCCAACGTCCTGACTTTC CASSFGTGTGRFSGANVLTF
. TRBD1 TRBJ1-2 TRBV12-3/TRBV12-4 TGTGCCAGCAGCCGGGGACAGGAGTACTATGGCTACACCTTC CASSRGQEYYGYTF
many TRBD2 TRBJ2-3 TRBV4-1 TGCGCCAGCAGCCACCCGACTAGCGGGAGTATTGCAGATACGCAGTATTTT CASSHPTSGSIADTQYF
. TRBD2 TRBJ2-1 TRBV2 TGTGCCAGTGGGGGGACTAGCGGAGCCTACAATGAGCAGTTCTTC CASGGTSGAYNEQFF
. . TRBJ2-1 TRBV5-6 TGTGCCAGCAGCACCTGGGGTGGGGGAGGCTACAATGAGCAGTTCTTC CASSTWGGGGYNEQFF
. TRBD2 TRBJ2-2 TRBV4-1 TGCGCCAGCAGCCAAGATGGCCCGGGGGGGTACACCGGGGAGCTGTTTTTT CASSQDGPGGYTGELFF
few TRBD2 TRBJ2-1 TRBV12-3/TRBV12-4 TGTGCCAGCAGACCAGGACTAGCGGAATACAATGAGCAGTTCTTC CASRPGLAEYNEQFF
. TRBD2 TRBJ2-4 TRBV3-1 TGTGCCAGCAGCACTGGGTGGAGCGGGAAAGATAAAAACATTCAGTACTTC CASSTGWSGKDKNIQYF
. TRBD1 TRBJ2-1 TRBV11-1 TGTGCCAGCAGCTTATCGGGACAGGCCGATGAGCAGTTCTTC CASSLSGQADEQFF
. . TRBJ2-5 TRBV15 TGTGCCACCAACTCGTACCAAGAGACCCAGTACTTC CATNSYQETQYF
few . TRBJ2-1 TRBV15 TGTGCCACCAGCAGAGACAGGGCCCCCTACAATGAGCAGTTCTTC CATSRDRAPYNEQFF
. . TRBJ2-5 TRBV11-3 TGTGCCAGCAGCTTAGGAGGGGTCGGGGAGACCCAGTACTTC CASSLGGVGETQYF
. . TRBJ2-5 TRBV27 TGTGCCAGCAGTCCCCGACTAGTACGAGAGACCCAGTACTTC CASSPRLVRETQYF
few . TRBJ2-5 TRBV4-1 TGCGCCAGCAGCCAAGATTGGGCGGGGATCGAGACCCAGTACTTC CASSQDWAGIETQYF
few . TRBJ2-3 TRBV3-1 TGTGCCAGCAGCCACTACCCTGAAGGCACAGATACGCAGTATTTT CASSHYPEGTDTQYF
few TRBD2 TRBJ2-1 TRBV20-1 TGCAGTTTTAAGAGCGGGAGTTACAATGAGCAGTTCTTC CSFKSGSYNEQFF
. TRBD2 TRBJ2-1 TRBV12-3/TRBV12-4 TGTGCCAGCAGTTGGACTAGCGGGAGCGATGAGCAGTTCTTC CASSWTSGSDEQFF
. TRBD2 TRBJ2-1 TRBV4-1 TGCGCCAGCAGCCAAGAACCCGGGGGGGCCGGGGTGGATGAGCAGTTCTTC CASSQEPGGAGVDEQFF
. TRBD2 TRBJ2-1 TRBV27 TGTGCCAGCCTCCGAGCGGGGGCTACTGAGCAGTTCTTC CASLRAGATEQFF
. . TRBJ1-1 TRBV4-1 TGCGCCAGCAGCCAAGTAGGGGTGATTACTGAAGCTTTCTTT CASSQVGVITEAFF
many TRBD2 TRBJ2-1 TRBV20-1 TGCAGTGCTAGCTTACCCGGGACTAGCGGGACCGAGGATGAGCAGTTCTTC CSASLPGTSGTEDEQFF
many . TRBJ2-1 TRBV20-1 TGCAGCCCGTGGCAGGGAAAATACAATGAGCAGTTCTTC CSPWQGKYNEQFF
many . TRBJ2-2 TRBV29-1 TGCAGCGCCAGGACGGCGAACACCGGGGAGCTGTTTTTT CSARTANTGELFF
few . TRBJ1-3 TRBV7-9 TGTGCCAGCAGCCGCGACAGGCAGGGACTCGGAAACACCATATATTTT CASSRDRQGLGNTIYF
few . TRBJ2-5 TRBV7-9 TGTGCCAGCAGCTTAGAGTGGGCAGTCCAAGAGACCCAGTACTTC CASSLEWAVQETQYF
. . TRBJ2-1 TRBV28 TGTGCCAGCAGTTTAAGAGGGACCCACAATGAGCAGTTCTTC CASSLRGTHNEQFF
. . TRBJ2-1 TRBV6-5 TGTGCCAGCAGTTACTCGGGTACCCCCCTCGATGAGCAGTTCTTC CASSYSGTPLDEQFF
. TRBD2 TRBJ2-7 TRBV5-1 TGCGCCAGCAGCTTGGCCGACTTATCCAGCGGGGACTCCTACGAGCAGTACTTC CASSLADLSSGDSYEQYF
few . TRBJ2-1 TRBV4-1 TGCGCCAGCAGCCAATTCCGTGGGGACTACAATGAGCAGTTCTTC CASSQFRGDYNEQFF
. TRBD2 TRBJ2-1 TRBV29-1 TGCAGCGTCGACGGGACTAGCGGCCCCTCCTCCTACAATGAGCAGTTCTTC CSVDGTSGPSSYNEQFF
. . TRBJ2-3 TRBV5-1 TGCGCCAGCAGCTTGGGACAGGCGACAGATACGCAGTATTTT CASSLGQATDTQYF
. . TRBJ2-5 TRBV4-1 TGCGCCAGCAGCCAAGAGGACAACGAAGAGACCCAGTACTTC CASSQEDNEETQYF
. . TRBJ2-1 TRBV18 TGTGCCAGCTCACCGAGTATGTACAATGAGCAGTTCTTC CASSPSMYNEQFF